The clone carrying this T cell receptor beta chain was recorded many times. Unique molecular identifiers were used to barcode this TCRbeta library. TCRdb called the PCR reads again in MiXCR, with one record for every CDR3 protein. The sample includes some 290,000 distinct CDR3 sequences, about a tenth of them seen just once. This sample is drawn from a study of T-cell reconstitution after alpha-beta-depleted transplantation in children. The CDR3 has 13 amino acids. Germline CDR1 reads DFQATT; CDR2 reads SNEGSKA (reference sequence). With 4 bases clipped from V and 0 bases from J, the junction kept 0 bases outside the gene matches.

Sequencing used PBMCs from the stem cell graft donor, obtained from the stem cell graft. The receptor was isolated from a human donor who donated a stem cell graft to a child with SCID. The rearrangement uses TRBV20-1 and TRBJ2-3; 8 bases are shared with TRBD2. CDR3 residues: CSATGGSTDTQYF. CDR3 nucleotide sequence: TGCAGTGCTACGGGGGGGAGCACAGATACGCAGTATTTT.